The 29 T cell receptor beta chains given below trace back to one sample, sequenced in a study of T cells in localized non-small cell lung cancer. Clones were read by immunoSEQ multiplex PCR, and TCRdb kept only the in-frame ones, dropping some. There are about 5,600 clones in the sample; 28% occur only once, and approximately 5% lies in the top ten. The input for sequencing was lung tumor tissue, taken before any cancer treatment. The origin of the receptors is a female donor aged 60 or older with stage I lung adenocarcinoma.

A few counts support this clone. This sequence joins TRBV11-3 and TRBJ1-3, with a weak D call TRBD1 (5 bases). The CDR3 has 14 residues. Per germline, CDR1 SGHNT and CDR2 YENEEA. The V gene lost 1 base and the J gene lost 2 bases, with 6 bases spanning the gap. CDR3 in DNA: TGTGCCAGCAGCTTAGGGGGGACTGGAAACACCATATATTTT. Its translation is CASSLGGTGNTIYF.

This chain joins TRBV10-2 and TRBJ1-2, with 7 bases fitting TRBD1. There are 12 residues in the CDR3. V gave up 9 bases and J gave up 3 bases; unmatched junction bases: 4. From germline, CDR1 is WSHSY and CDR2 SAAADI. The CDR3 nucleotides read TGCGCCAGTAGACAGGGAGACTATGGCTACACCTTC. Translation: CASRQGDYGYTF.

The count of this clone is one. V usage is TRBV5-1 and J usage is TRBJ1-2; D is perhaps TRBD1 (5 bases). V was pared by 2 bases and J by 1 base, with 12 bases between. The CDR3 spans 15 residues. Germline V gene sequence: CDR1 SGHRS, CDR2 YFSETQ. The CDR3 protein is CASSLESGNNYGYTF. The CDR3 DNA reads TGCGCCAGCAGCTTAGAATCAGGGAATAACTATGGCTACACCTTC.

This clone was counted only a few times. The chain carries TRBV10-3 and TRBJ1-2; 8 bases fit TRBD1. CDR3 length equals 15 residues. Per the germline V gene, CDR1 is ENHRY and CDR2 is SYGVKD. Germline trimming cut 2 bases from V and 8 bases from J; bases unmatched to any gene: 10. This chain's CDR3 is CAISERTGTSGGYTF. In DNA form, the CDR3 reads TGTGCCATCAGTGAGAGGACAGGGACGTCCGGGGGCTACACCTTC.

This clone has just a few counts. This rearrangement joins TRBV6-8 to TRBJ1-2; TRBD1 aligns across 9 bases. Unmatched junction bases numbered 5, after V lost 5 bases and J lost 4 bases. The CDR3 sequence is 14 residues long. Germline CDR1 is MNHGY and CDR2 is SAAAGT. The CDR3 DNA reads as TGTGCCAGCAGTGGGACAGGGAGGGGCTATGGCTACACCTTC. Amino acid sequence: CASSGTGRGYGYTF.

This clone was counted a few times. The chain couples TRBV4-1 to TRBJ2-1; TRBD2 matches at 9 bases. The CDR3 runs 15 residues. V lost 0 bases to trimming and J lost 12 bases; unmatched junction nucleotides: 9. CDR1 is MGHRA, CDR2 YSYEKL, per germline. The CDR3 reads CASSQDLAGTWGQFF. CDR3 coding DNA: TGCGCCAGCAGCCAAGATCTAGCGGGGACGTGGGGGCAGTTCTTC.

The chain links TRBV11-3 to TRBJ2-5; 9 nucleotides match TRBD1. The CDR3 has 15 residues. Germline CDR1 SGHNT, CDR2 YENEEA. V trimming: 7 bases; J trimming: 3 bases; junction bases outside the gene matches: 9. The CDR3 nucleotides are TGTGCCAGCAACCGACAGGGGGTTCTTGAAGAGACCCAGTACTTC. Its translation: CASNRQGVLEETQYF.

This clone was picked up a small number of times. The chain employs TRBV6-8 and TRBJ1-1, with TRBD1 as a possible D gene (5 bases). Deletions cut 6 bases from V and 3 bases from J, with 17 bases between. This CDR3 is 15 amino acids long. Germline lookup yields CDR1 MNHGY and CDR2 SAAAGT. CDR3 bases: TGTGCCAGCAGGGGGCGAGGTGTGTTTTACACTGAAGCTTTCTTT. Amino acids: CASRGRGVFYTEAFF.

The gene calls are TRBV7-2 and TRBJ2-2; no clear D gene. V was clipped by 5 bases and J by 5 bases, with 9 bases between them. CDR3 size: 13 residues. CDR1 is SGHTA, CDR2 FQGNSA, per germline. CDR3 residues: CASSQDHTGELFF. The CDR3 DNA reads as TGTGCCAGCAGCCAAGATCATACCGGGGAGCTGTTTTTT.

In this sample, this clone turned up a few times. This chain joins TRBV12-5 and TRBJ1-6, with 10 positions matching TRBD1. Germline V gene lookup returns CDR1 LGHNT and CDR2 FRNRAP. The CDR3 spans 14 residues. CDR3 amino acids: CASARDRGNSPLHF. The DNA for the CDR3 is TGTGCCAGCGCCCGGGACAGGGGAAATTCACCCCTCCACTTT.

This chain uses TRBV18 with TRBJ2-5; the D gene could be TRBD1 or TRBD2 (5 bases each). V was cut by 3 bases and J by 2 bases, with 7 bases left in between. The CDR3 runs to 13 residues. The V gene's germline CDR1 is KGHSH and CDR2 LQKENI. CDR3 sequence (DNA): TGTGCCAGCTCACCGGGACGGCAAGAGACCCAGTACTTC. As protein: CASSPGRQETQYF.

The rearrangement joins TRBV7-6 to TRBJ1-4, with D tentatively TRBD1 (6 bases). Trimming took 4 bases from V and 4 from J, leaving 16 bases between them. Germline V gene sequence: CDR1 SGHVS, CDR2 FNYEAQ. The CDR3 totals 16 residues. CDR3 nucleotides: TGTGCCAGCAGCTGGGGAGACAGGCCGGGTAATGAAAAACTGTTTTTT. Protein sequence: CASSWGDRPGNEKLFF. Drawing the rest from reference TRBV7-6 and TRBJ1-4, the complete variable domain is GAGVSQSPRYKVTKRGQDVALRCDPISGHVSLYWYRQALGQGPEFLTYFNYEAQQDKSGLPNDRFSAERPEGSISTLTIQRTEQRDSAMYRCASSWGDRPGNEKLFFGSGTQLSVL.

The rearrangement uses TRBV29-1 and TRBJ2-3; TRBD2 matches at 9 bases. The V gene's germline CDR1 is SQVTM and CDR2 ANQGSEA. This CDR3 is 16 amino acids long. The J segment lost 2 bases and the V segment lost 5 bases, leaving 11 bases of the junction unmatched. The CDR3 sequence: CSVHLFSSGVTDTQYF. The CDR3 DNA sequence: TGCAGCGTTCATCTCTTTTCTAGCGGGGTCACAGATACGCAGTATTTT.

The chain links TRBV9 to TRBJ2-3, with a tentative D call TRBD2 (6 bases). V lost 5 bases and J 2 bases, leaving 12 bases between the germline ends. This CDR3 has 14 amino acids. Germline values: CDR1 SGDLS, CDR2 YYNGEE. CDR3 in amino acids: CASSNRLDTDTQYF. The CDR3 bases are TGTGCCAGCAGTAACAGACTAGACACAGATACGCAGTATTTT.

V gene TRBV19 combines with J gene TRBJ1-4; D is ambiguous. This CDR3 is 13 amino acids long. V was clipped by 5 bases and J by 8 bases, with 12 bases between them. CDR1 and CDR2 (germline): LNHDA, SQIVND (reference sequence). In DNA, the CDR3 is TGTGCCAGTAGTCGGAGTCAAGGCGAAAAACTGTTTTTT. This encodes CASSRSQGEKLFF.

This clone was counted a few times. The chain links TRBV11-3 to TRBJ2-3; 10 bases match TRBD1. V was pared by 6 bases and J by 1 base, with 4 bases of the junction left unmatched. The CDR3 is 15 amino acids. Germline lookup yields CDR1 SGHNT and CDR2 YENEEA. The CDR3 nucleotides are TGTGCCAGCAGGGTTGGGACAGGGGGCACAGATACGCAGTATTTT. Residues: CASRVGTGGTDTQYF.

J is TRBJ2-3 and V is TRBV9, with a possible D match to TRBD1 (5 bases). Germline assignment: CDR1 SGDLS and CDR2 YYNGEE. The CDR3 runs 12 residues. Trimming cost V 4 bases and J 4 bases, with 7 bases left between them. The CDR3 spells CASSSQADTQYF. For the CDR3, the DNA is TGTGCCAGCAGCTCACAGGCAGATACGCAGTATTTT.

The CDR3 bases are TGCAGCGTCCGTCGCGGGAACTCCTACGAGCAGTACTTC. Residues: CSVRRGNSYEQYF. The V gene is TRBV29-1, the J gene TRBJ2-7, with D maybe TRBD2 (6 bases). The V gene lost 6 bases and the J gene lost 0 bases, with 12 bases spanning the gap. The germline CDR1 and CDR2 sequences are SQVTM and ANQGSEA. The CDR3 is 13 residues long.

Only a few counts were recorded for this clone. The gene calls are TRBV6-8 and TRBJ2-7; D is possibly TRBD2 (6 bases). This CDR3 comprises 14 residues. V lost 8 bases to trimming and J lost 6 bases, with 20 bases between them. CDR1 and CDR2 from the germline V gene are MNHGY and SAAAGT. In DNA form, the CDR3 reads TGTGCCAGCTCCCGACGGGAGCCCATTGTCGAGCAGTACTTC. Amino acid sequence: CASSRREPIVEQYF.

This clone was counted between two and nine times. CDR3 amino acids: CASSFRGQGWRNTEAFF. The CDR3 DNA sequence: TGTGCCAGCAGTTTTAGGGGACAGGGATGGAGGAACACTGAAGCTTTCTTT. The genes are TRBV28 and TRBJ1-1, with 9 nucleotides matching TRBD1. V shed 3 bases, J shed 1 base, and the junction held 9 bases outside the gene matches. Germline lookup yields CDR1 MDHEN and CDR2 SYDVKM. The CDR3 has 17 residues. Full variable domain (rest looked up from reference TRBV28 and TRBJ1-1): DVKVTQSSRYLVKRTGEKVFLECVQDMDHENMFWYRQDPGLGLRLIYFSYDVKMKEKGDIPEGYSVSREKKERFSLILESASTNQTSMYLCASSFRGQGWRNTEAFFGQGTRLTVV.

In this sample, this clone is medium-sized. This chain links TRBV11-3 with TRBJ2-2, with a possible D match to TRBD1 (6 bases). The CDR3 has 17 residues. Germline-derived CDR1 and CDR2 are SGHNT and YENEEA. The V end lost 6 bases, the J end lost 2 bases, and 19 bases lay between the germline ends. CDR3 in amino acids: CASRKSGWDTNTGELFF. Written as DNA, the CDR3 is TGTGCCAGCAGAAAAAGTGGTTGGGACACCAACACCGGGGAGCTGTTTTTT. The complete variable domain, with remaining parts taken from reference TRBV11-3 and TRBJ2-2, reads EAGVVQSPRYKIIEKKQPVAFWCNPISGHNTLYWYLQNLGQGPELLIRYENEEAVDDSQLPKDRFSAERLKGVDSTLKIQPAELGDSAVYLCASRKSGWDTNTGELFFGEGSRLTVL.

The genes are TRBV5-1 and TRBJ1-1, with D perhaps matching TRBD1 (6 bases). Germline loops: CDR1 SGHRS, CDR2 YFSETQ. The CDR3 extends over 15 amino acids. Trimming pared 6 bases from V and 5 bases from J, leaving 20 bases between. This CDR3 is CASNGAGAVETEAFF. The CDR3 DNA is TGCGCCAGCAACGGGGCAGGGGCTGTAGAGACTGAAGCTTTCTTT. The complete variable domain, with remaining parts taken from reference TRBV5-1 and TRBJ1-1, reads KAGVTQTPRYLIKTRGQQVTLSCSPISGHRSVSWYQQTPGQGLQFLFEYFSETQRNKGNFPGRFSGRQFSNSRSEMNVSTLELGDSALYLCASNGAGAVETEAFFGQGTRLTVV.

By proportion, this clone is medium-sized. CDR3 amino acids: CASSDTSKAEQFF. The CDR3 DNA is TGTGCCAGCAGCGACACCTCCAAGGCTGAGCAGTTCTTC. V usage is TRBV7-1 and J usage is TRBJ2-1, with no clear D. TRBV7-1 is noted as an ORF with a role that remains uncertain. V was cut by 5 bases and J by 9 bases, with 14 bases left in between. CDR3 length: 13 residues.

The chain employs TRBV19 and TRBJ2-3; D is perhaps TRBD1 or TRBD2 (6 bases each). The CDR3 loop spans 15 amino acids. The germline V gene encodes CDR1 LNHDA and CDR2 SQIVND (reference sequence). With 5 bases removed from V and 1 base from J, the gap between germline ends came to 13 bases. CDR3 nucleotide sequence: TGTGCCAGTAGTGTAGGGGGGTTCGGCACAGATACGCAGTATTTT. It yields the protein CASSVGGFGTDTQYF.

The chain uses TRBV6-7 and TRBJ2-7, with D unclear. TRBV6-7 is known as an ORF, though its function is uncertain. V dropped 7 bases and J dropped 4 bases, with 8 bases sitting between them. The CDR3 totals 11 residues. The CDR3 is CASNDGYEQYF. CDR3 sequence (DNA): TGTGCCAGCAACGACGGTTACGAGCAGTACTTC.

The V gene is TRBV19, the J gene TRBJ2-4; no clear D gene. Germline loops: CDR1 LNHDA, CDR2 SQIVND (reference sequence). The CDR3 covers 14 residues. Trimming removed 1 base from V and 4 bases from J, with 8 bases in between. The CDR3 reads CASSIGPAKNIQYF. CDR3 in DNA: TGTGCCAGTAGTATAGGCCCAGCTAAAAACATTCAGTACTTC.

The chain joins TRBV5-1 to TRBJ2-7, with 7 bases fitting TRBD1. V shed 5 bases and J 3 bases; nucleotides not matched to a gene: 14. In germline, CDR1 is SGHRS, CDR2 YFSETQ. The CDR3 is 16 amino acids. The CDR3 spells CASRPSPTTGSYEQYF. For the CDR3, the DNA is TGCGCCAGCAGACCATCCCCCACGACAGGGAGCTACGAGCAGTACTTC.

The rearrangement joins TRBV28 to TRBJ2-1, with 12 bases matching TRBD2. V was clipped by 5 bases and J by 8 bases; unmatched bases: 10. Germline V gene sequence: CDR1 MDHEN, CDR2 SYDVKM. This CDR3 spans 16 amino acids. The CDR3 here is CASSTSGRFRVDEQFF. The DNA of the CDR3 is TGTGCCAGCAGTACTAGCGGGAGGTTTCGGGTCGATGAGCAGTTCTTC.

The chain is built from TRBV18 and TRBJ2-3; 7 bases align to TRBD2. The junction had 17 bases not matched to a gene; V was cut back by 6 bases and J by 5 bases. CDR3 size: 17 residues. Germline CDR1 and CDR2: KGHSH and LQKENI. The chain's CDR3 is CASSASVAGEVGDTQYF. The CDR3 DNA sequence: TGTGCCAGCTCCGCCTCTGTTGCGGGGGAGGTGGGAGATACGCAGTATTTT.